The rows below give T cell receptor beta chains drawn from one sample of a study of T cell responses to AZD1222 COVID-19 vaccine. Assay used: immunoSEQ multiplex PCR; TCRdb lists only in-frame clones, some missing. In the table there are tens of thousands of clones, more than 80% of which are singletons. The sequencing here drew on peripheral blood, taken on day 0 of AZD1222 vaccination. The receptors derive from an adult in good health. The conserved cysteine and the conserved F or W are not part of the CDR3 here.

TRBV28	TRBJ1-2	ASRSPTGGYGYT
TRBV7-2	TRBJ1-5	ASSLHVRGSDQPQH
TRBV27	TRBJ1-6	ASSLGTGVTPLH
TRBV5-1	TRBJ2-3	ASSPGTATDTQY
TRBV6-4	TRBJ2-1	ASSDSSYNEQF
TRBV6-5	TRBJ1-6	ASSSQGRMNSPLH
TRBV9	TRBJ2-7	ASSLGGGYEQY
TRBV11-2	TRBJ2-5	ASSPGRKTQY
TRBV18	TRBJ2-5	ASSPGGATQETQY
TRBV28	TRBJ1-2	ASSPDRVFGYGYT
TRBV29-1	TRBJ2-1	SEGGTGYNEQF
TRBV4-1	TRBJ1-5	ASSTGRGYSNQPQH
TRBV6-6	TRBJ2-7	ASSPYVGPRPQSSYEQY
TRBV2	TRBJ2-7	ASSESLAATYEQY
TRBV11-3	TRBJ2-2	ASSLHRNTGELF
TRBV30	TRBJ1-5	AWSAGAYSNQPQH
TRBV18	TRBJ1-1	ASSRQGNTEAF
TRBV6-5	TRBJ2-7	ASSEVSNHYEQY
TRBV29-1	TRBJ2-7	SVGGGTGSYEQY
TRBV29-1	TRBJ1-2	SVENRFYGYT
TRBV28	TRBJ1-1	SAGGGAEAF
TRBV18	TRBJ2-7	ASSPYGDRDEQY
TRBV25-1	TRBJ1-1	ASRTGLYTEAF
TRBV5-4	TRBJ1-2	ASSLGRGPTYGYT
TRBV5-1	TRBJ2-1	ASRPRSRDNEQF